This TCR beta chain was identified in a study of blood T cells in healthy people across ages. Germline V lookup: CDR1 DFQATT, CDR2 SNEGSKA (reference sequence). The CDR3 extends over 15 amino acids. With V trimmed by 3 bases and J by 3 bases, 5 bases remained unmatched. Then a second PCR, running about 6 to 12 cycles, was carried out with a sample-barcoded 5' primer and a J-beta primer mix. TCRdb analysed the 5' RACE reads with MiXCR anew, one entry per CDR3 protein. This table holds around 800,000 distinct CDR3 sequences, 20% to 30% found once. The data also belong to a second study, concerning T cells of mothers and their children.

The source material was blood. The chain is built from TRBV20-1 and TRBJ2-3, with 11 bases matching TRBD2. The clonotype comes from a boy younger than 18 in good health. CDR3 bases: TGCAGTGCTAGGGCTAGCGGGGGGTCGACAGATACGCAGTATTTT. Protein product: CSARASGGSTDTQYF.